The 7 T cell receptor beta chains reported below all come from one sample, sequenced in a study of molecular identifiers for immune sequencing clone quantification. MiXCR was run by TCRdb on the PCR reads, yielding one entry per CDR3 protein. The sample holds hundreds of thousands of distinct CDR3 sequences, roughly 23% seen once. The sequencing input was naive CD8+ T cells from blood, with Jurkat cell RNA spiked in. Subset reported: FACS-sorted CD8+CD4-CCR7+CD45RA+ naive T cells. These receptors were collected from a human donor in good health. Some libraries in this study had Jurkat cell RNA spiked in.

Many counts were recorded for this clonotype. CDR3 sequence (DNA): TGTGCCAGCCCTACTAGCGATACGGGGTCCGACACTGAAGCTTTCTTT. As protein: CASPTSDTGSDTEAFF. The chain joins TRBV28 to TRBJ1-1; no reliable D call. The CDR3 extends over 16 amino acids. Deletions cut 8 bases from V and 3 bases from J, with 22 bases between. CDR1 MDHEN and CDR2 SYDVKM come from the germline V gene.

At least ten counts were recorded for this clonotype. The chain carries TRBV5-4 and TRBJ1-4; D gene ambiguous. The length of the CDR3 is 19 residues. V was shortened by 0 bases and J by 0 bases, with 18 bases between the two germline ends. CDR1 and CDR2 (germline): SGHNT, YYREEE (reference sequence). The CDR3 nucleotides are TGTGCCAGCAGCTTGGACGGGAACCCTCTTATTACAACTAATGAAAAACTGTTTTTT. This gives the protein CASSLDGNPLITTNEKLFF.

The chain is built from TRBV28 and TRBJ2-3, with TRBD2 matching 8 bases. The CDR3 spans 16 residues. CDR1 and CDR2 from the germline V gene are MDHEN and SYDVKM. The J segment lost 6 bases and the V segment lost 5 bases, leaving 13 bases of the junction unmatched. CDR3 loop: CASSEAGVLHNDTQYF. The DNA for the CDR3 is TGTGCCAGCAGTGAAGCGGGAGTCCTCCACAACGATACGCAGTATTTT. The variable domain in full, with the rest retrieved from reference TRBV28 and TRBJ2-3, is DVKVTQSSRYLVKRTGEKVFLECVQDMDHENMFWYRQDPGLGLRLIYFSYDVKMKEKGDIPEGYSVSREKKERFSLILESASTNQTSMYLCASSEAGVLHNDTQYFGPGTRLTVL.

In its sample, this clonotype was seen a few times. The chain combines TRBV24-1 with TRBJ2-1; 11 nucleotides align to TRBD1. The V segment lost 3 bases and the J segment 4 bases; nucleotides outside the gene matches: 4. Germline CDR1 reads KGHDR; CDR2 reads SFDVKD. This CDR3 has 16 amino acids. The CDR3 DNA reads TGTGCCACCAGTGATCCGGACAGGGGGCCTTACAATGAGCAGTTCTTC. It translates to CATSDPDRGPYNEQFF.

This clonotype was counted between two and nine times. The J gene is TRBJ2-3, the V gene TRBV30, with D perhaps matching TRBD2 (5 bases). Germline loops: CDR1 GTSNPN, CDR2 SVGIG (reference sequence). The CDR3 runs to 15 residues. V was clipped by 0 bases and J by 6 bases, with 16 bases between them. The CDR3 sequence is CAWSVRRTPGDTQYF. The CDR3 region has the DNA TGTGCCTGGAGTGTACGTCGGACTCCGGGGGATACGCAGTATTTT.

Ten or more counts support this clonotype. The chain has TRBV14 and TRBJ2-5; D is possibly TRBD1 (5 bases). Trimming took 2 bases from V and 5 from J, leaving 18 bases between them. The CDR3 is made up of 16 amino acids. Germline loops: CDR1 SGHDN, CDR2 FVKESK. As DNA, the CDR3 is TGTGCCAGCAGCCAAACTCGGGTCAGGGTCGGGGAGACCCAGTACTTC. The encoded protein is CASSQTRVRVGETQYF.

J is TRBJ2-5 and V is TRBV7-8, with 7 positions matching TRBD1. The germline V gene encodes CDR1 SGHVS and CDR2 FQNEAQ. After removal of 2 bases from V and 4 bases from J, the junction contained 4 bases not matched to a gene. CDR3 length equals 14 residues. For the CDR3, the DNA is TGTGCCAGCAGCTTAATCCCAGGGGGAGAGACCCAGTACTTC. It is translated as CASSLIPGGETQYF.